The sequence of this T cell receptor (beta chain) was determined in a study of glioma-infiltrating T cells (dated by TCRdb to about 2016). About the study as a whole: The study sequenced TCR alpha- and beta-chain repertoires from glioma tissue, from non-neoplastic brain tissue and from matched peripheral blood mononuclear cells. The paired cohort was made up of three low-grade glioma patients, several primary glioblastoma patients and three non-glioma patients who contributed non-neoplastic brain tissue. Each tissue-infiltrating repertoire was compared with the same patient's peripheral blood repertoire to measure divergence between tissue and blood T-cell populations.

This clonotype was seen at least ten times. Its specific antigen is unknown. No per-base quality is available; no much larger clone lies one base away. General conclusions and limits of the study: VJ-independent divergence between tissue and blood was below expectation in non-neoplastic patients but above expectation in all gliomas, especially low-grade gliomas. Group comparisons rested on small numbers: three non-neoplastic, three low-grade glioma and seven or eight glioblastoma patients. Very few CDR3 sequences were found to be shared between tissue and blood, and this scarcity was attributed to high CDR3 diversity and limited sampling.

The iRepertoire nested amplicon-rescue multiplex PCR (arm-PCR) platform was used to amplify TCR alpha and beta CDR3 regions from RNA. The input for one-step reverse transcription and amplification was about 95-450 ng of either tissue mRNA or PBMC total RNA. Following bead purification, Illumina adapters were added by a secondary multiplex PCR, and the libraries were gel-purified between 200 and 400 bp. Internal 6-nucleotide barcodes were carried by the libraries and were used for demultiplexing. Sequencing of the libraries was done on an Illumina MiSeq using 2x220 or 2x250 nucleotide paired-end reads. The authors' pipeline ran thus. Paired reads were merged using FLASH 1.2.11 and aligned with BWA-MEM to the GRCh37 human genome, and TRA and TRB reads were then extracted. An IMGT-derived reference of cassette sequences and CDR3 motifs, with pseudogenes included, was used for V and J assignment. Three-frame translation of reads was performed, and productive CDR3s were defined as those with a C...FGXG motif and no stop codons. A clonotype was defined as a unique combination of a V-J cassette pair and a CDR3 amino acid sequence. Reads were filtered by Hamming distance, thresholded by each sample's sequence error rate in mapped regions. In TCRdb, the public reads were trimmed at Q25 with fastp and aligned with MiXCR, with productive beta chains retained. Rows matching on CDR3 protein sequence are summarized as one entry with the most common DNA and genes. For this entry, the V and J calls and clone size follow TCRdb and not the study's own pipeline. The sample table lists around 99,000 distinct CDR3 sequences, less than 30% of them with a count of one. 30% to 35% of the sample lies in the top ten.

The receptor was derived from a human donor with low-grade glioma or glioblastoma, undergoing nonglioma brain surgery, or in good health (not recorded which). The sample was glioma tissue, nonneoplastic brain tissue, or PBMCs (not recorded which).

For the CDR3, the sequence is CASSYFRTGGETQYF. The DNA reads TGTGCCAGCAGTTACTTCCGGACAGGGGGAGAGACCCAGTACTTC. The rearrangement joined TRBV6-5 to TRBJ2-5; 10 nucleotides in the junction match TRBD1. Trimming takes 1 base off V and 4 bases off J; junction bases not matched to a gene: 3. The germline V gene provides CDR1 MNHEY and CDR2 SVGAGI. The cysteine opens and the phenylalanine closes a CDR3 of 15 amino acids. Solely the CDR3 DNA is kept, with 45 bases framed from the first base.